Detailed here is one TCR beta chain. The antigen remains undetermined. Only in-frame clones appear in the TCRdb table, and some are missing; sequencing was by immunoSEQ multiplex PCR. This table has almost 4,500 clones, over 65% appearing once. The sample originates from a study of graft-versus-host responses after intestinal transplantation. General study results and limits: Investigators detected GvH clones in recipient marrow, with some emerging earlier in ileum or blood. Peak levels of circulating GvH clones tracked with early post-transplant HvG declines.

The authors processed graft tissue to release intraepithelial and lamina propria lymphocytes. This CDR3 contains 14 residues. Germline V CDR1 and CDR2: SEHNR, FQNEAQ (reference sequence). Trimming left V 5 bases short and J 1 base short, with 11 bases between. This sample comprised ileum tissue, obtained 17 days after transplant. The chain uses TRBV7-9 and TRBJ1-1; weak D call: TRBD1 (6 bases). This sequence originates from a human patient who received an intestinal transplant, so some T cells may come from the graft donor. CDR3 residues: CASSLLQGNTEAFF. The CDR3 DNA reads as TGTGCCAGCAGCCTATTACAGGGGAACACTGAAGCTTTCTTT.